This TCR beta chain emerged from a study of radiation and T cells in renal cell carcinoma (TCRdb year 2020). Describing the broader study: The samples were obtained from a clinical trial, where primary renal cell carcinomas were treated with 15 Gy stereotactic body radiation therapy and then removed by nephrectomy 4 weeks afterward. Across all 50 or so samples, several million unique CDR3 nucleotide sequences, encoding 2,658,974 unique CDR3 amino acid sequences, were identified. In total, 50 to 55 samples, comprising approximately 25 tumors and some 27 peripheral blood samples, were subjected to TCR beta sequencing. The paper as a whole reports these results and caveats: Because pretreatment tumor biopsies were not available, the study could not determine whether clonotypes were already present within the tumor at baseline. In blood, the top tumor clonotypes increased between baseline and 2 weeks post-radiation and then shrank by 4 weeks, which suggests that tumor-resident clones expanded only transiently. The single-armed trial design could not address effects of radiation dose or scheduling on the TCR repertoire. Blood repertoire dynamics were not followed beyond 4 weeks after treatment.

The time point label on this specimen signifies: baseline pretreatment blood. Interpreted using the paper, the treatment or condition label stands for: 15 Gy SBRT to primary tumor, nephrectomy 4 weeks later. To track tumor-enriched clonotypes, serial peripheral blood was sampled from radiation-treated patients at baseline and at 2 weeks and 4 weeks after SBRT. Every patient had renal cell carcinoma of clear cell pathology. The QIAamp DNA Blood Mini Kit (Qiagen) was used to prepare genomic DNA for TCR sequencing. Samples were included in the analyses only if all quality control checks were passed. TCR beta libraries were generated from genomic DNA with the immunoSEQ kit, following the manufacturer's recommendations. Library preparation used a first multiplex PCR with proprietary primers, then a second PCR adding unique barcodes, with bead cleanups after each round. Each sample batch included a kit-provided positive control reaction and a negative control reaction. The final libraries were assessed on an Agilent 4200 TapeStation D1000 ScreenTape, pooled by volume, and quantified by qPCR. Sequencing ran on an Illumina NextSeq500 with a MidOutput 150-cycle cartridge, using 156 Read1 and 15 Index1 cycles with kit custom primers. The pooled library was loaded at around 1 pM with roughly 20% PhiX control spiked in. From the authors' description of their analysis: Vendor-processed data were analyzed in R, and a clonotype was defined as all T cells sharing the same CDR3 nucleotide sequence. For clone abundance analyses, frequencies were normalized to the 10,000 most abundant clones in each sample. Public T cell clones, which averaged fewer than five per sample, were removed prior to analysis. Tumor-enriched clonotypes and baseline blood-enriched clonotypes were defined as those with an abundance difference of at least 32-fold between compartments. A beta-binomial differential abundance model was used to identify clonotypes that expanded or contracted between blood time points. Similarity between tumor and blood repertoires was quantified using the Baroni-Urbani and Buser coefficient, and groups were compared with two-tailed Wilcoxon tests in R. The source is immuneACCESS, and TCRdb retained only in-frame sequences with V and J called. Part of the clones is not carried over; for the studies checked, unresolved V genes explain less than half of this, and the remainder is unexplained. V, J and clone size are those of that table, while D and trimming were read from the DNA. This sample comprises about 50,000 clones, approximately 83% of them detected only once. The ten largest clones take up under 35% of the sample.

Counted from cysteine to phenylalanine, this CDR3 has 15 amino acids. Only CDR3 DNA is held: 45 bases, read in frame from base 1. Trimming accounts for 3 bases at V and 2 bases at J, while the number of junction bases matched to no gene is 1. Looking up the germline V gene yields CDR1 KGHSH and CDR2 LQKENI. As regards this clone: It lacks a known antigen. No much larger clonotype is one base removed from it; base qualities were not supplied.

The material sequenced was blood, taken from a patient whose treatment included radiotherapy and nephrectomy. The chain joins TRBV18 to TRBJ2-3, and 11 bases in between align with TRBD2. The receptor was isolated from a woman in her sixties or seventies with renal cell carcinoma. For the CDR3, the sequence is CASSPTSGVTDTQYF. The nucleotide sequence is TGTGCCAGCTCACCGACTAGCGGGGTCACAGATACGCAGTATTTT. Full variable domain (CDR3 extended with the reference TRBV18 and TRBJ2-3 proteins): NAGVMQNPRHLVRRRGQEARLRCSPMKGHSHVYWYRQLPEEGLKFMVYLQKENIIDESGMPKERFSAEFPKEGPSILRIQQVVRGDSAAYFCASSPTSGVTDTQYFGPGTRLTVL.